These 20 T cell receptor beta chains were sequenced from one sample in a study of PD-1 blockade in classical Hodgkin lymphoma. Here immunoSEQ multiplex PCR was the method, and the copy in TCRdb shows in-frame clones only, minus some. The table includes roughly 24,000 clones, 80% to 90% detected once. Each of the patients experienced relapse following autologous stem cell transplantation, and their brentuximab vedotin exposure differed. The sample was peripheral blood mononuclear cells (PBMCs), taken before the second cycle of nivolumab. These receptor sequences come from a human donor with classical Hodgkin lymphoma.

The chain carries TRBV11-2 and TRBJ2-1; D is uncertain. Germline assignment: CDR1 SGHAT and CDR2 FQNNGV. Between the trimmed V and J ends, which lost 6 bases and 7 bases, there was a span of 7 bases. This CDR3 spans 11 amino acids. The CDR3 DNA is TGTGCCAGCAGTAAACTAAATGAGCAGTTCTTC. Translating it yields CASSKLNEQFF. Full variable domain (rest looked up from reference TRBV11-2 and TRBJ2-1): EAGVAQSPRYKIIEKRQSVAFWCNPISGHATLYWYQQILGQGPKLLIQFQNNGVVDDSQLPKDRFSAERLKGVDSTLKIQPAKLEDSAVYLCASSKLNEQFFGPGTRLTVL.

The chain is built from TRBV13 and TRBJ1-1; D unclear. Germline loops: CDR1 PRHDT, CDR2 FYEKMQ (reference sequence). V shed 0 bases and J shed 4 bases, with 12 bases lying between them. The CDR3 is 15 amino acids. CDR3 coding DNA: TGTGCCAGCAGCTTAGGCGGCCCCCTCAGCACTGAAGCTTTCTTT. Amino acids: CASSLGGPLSTEAFF.

V gene TRBV6-1 combines with J gene TRBJ2-5; 7 bases are shared with TRBD1. Germline lookup yields CDR1 MNHNS and CDR2 SASEGT. The CDR3 contains 12 residues. The junction had 4 bases not matched to a gene; V was cut back by 3 bases and J by 9 bases. The CDR3 is CASSETGMAQYF. The CDR3 coding sequence is TGTGCCAGCAGTGAGACAGGGATGGCCCAGTACTTC.

CDR3 residues: CASSQEGRGVYEQYF. The CDR3 DNA reads TGTGCCAGCAGCCAAGAGGGCCGGGGAGTATACGAGCAGTACTTC. The rearrangement joins TRBV4-2 to TRBJ2-7, with a tentative D call TRBD2 (5 bases). The V and J ends lost 0 bases and 4 bases respectively, with 13 bases between them. CDR1 is LGHNA and CDR2 is YNFKEQ in the germline V gene. This CDR3 region has 15 residues.

With regard to this clone: Compared with germline, one end of the junction differs, possibly owing to a read error. This chain uses TRBV7-7 with TRBJ2-3; 8 bases match TRBD2. CDR1 and CDR2 (germline): SSHAT, FNYEAQ (reference sequence). The CDR3 extends over 15 amino acids. The DNA of the CDR3 is TGTGCTAGCAGCCCGGGACTAGAGAGCACAGATACGCAGTATTTT. Translated, it gives CASSPGLESTDTQYF. Drawing the rest from reference TRBV7-7 and TRBJ2-3, the complete variable domain is GAGVSQSPRYKVTKRGQDVTLRCDPISSHATLYWYQQALGQGPEFLTYFNYEAQPDKSGLPSDRFSAERPEGSISTLTIQRTEQRDSAMYRCASSPGLESTDTQYFGPGTRLTVL.

This rearrangement joins TRBV4-3 to TRBJ1-5; D uncertain. Germline V gene sequence: CDR1 LGHNA, CDR2 YSLEER. Trimming removed 0 bases at V and 6 bases at J, with 9 bases between. The CDR3 is 14 residues long. The CDR3: CASSQDGWSQPQHF. CDR3 coding DNA: TGCGCCAGCAGCCAAGATGGATGGAGTCAGCCCCAGCATTTT.

The chain is built from TRBV7-2 and TRBJ1-2; weak D call: TRBD1 (5 bases). CDR1 is SGHTA and CDR2 is FQGNSA in the germline V gene. Trimming stripped 5 bases from V and 4 bases from J, with 17 bases between. CDR3 length: 15 amino acids. The CDR3: CASSSGRQTFYGYTF. DNA of the CDR3: TGTGCCAGCAGCAGCGGGAGACAGACCTTCTATGGCTACACCTTC.

CDR3 nucleotide sequence: TGCGCCAGCAGCCACGACCTGGGACAGGGAGGGACTGAAGCTTTCTTT. Protein: CASSHDLGQGGTEAFF. This rearrangement joins TRBV4-3 to TRBJ1-1; 9 bases line up with TRBD1. In germline, CDR1 is LGHNA, CDR2 YSLEER. After removal of 3 bases from V and 5 bases from J, the junction contained 10 bases not matched to a gene. The CDR3 contains 16 residues.

The chain couples TRBV18 to TRBJ1-5, with 7 bases fitting TRBD1. There are 15 residues in the CDR3. J was trimmed by 3 bases and V by 3 bases; bases with no gene match: 5. From germline, CDR1 is KGHSH and CDR2 LQKENI. The CDR3 protein is CASSPPGTVNQPQHF. The CDR3, as DNA: TGTGCCAGCTCACCTCCCGGGACAGTCAATCAGCCCCAGCATTTT.

This clone occurred once. This chain links TRBV7-9 with TRBJ2-1, with D perhaps matching TRBD2 (5 bases). CDR1 is SEHNR, CDR2 FQNEAQ, per germline (reference sequence). This CDR3 has 14 amino acids. V lost 3 bases to trimming and J lost 9 bases, with 15 bases between them. The chain's CDR3 is CASSFPVPGLEQFF. The CDR3 DNA follows: TGTGCCAGCAGCTTTCCGGTTCCAGGACTTGAGCAGTTCTTC. Using reference TRBV7-9 and TRBJ2-1 for the parts outside the CDR3, the full variable domain is DTGVSQNPRHKITKRGQNVTFRCDPISEHNRLYWYRQTLGQGPEFLTYFQNEAQLEKSRLLSDRFSAERPKGSFSTLEIQRTEQGDSAMYLCASSFPVPGLEQFFGPGTRLTVL.

The chain is built from TRBV6-5 and TRBJ2-3; D remains ambiguous. V was clipped by 0 bases and J by 5 bases, with 6 bases between them. From germline, CDR1 is MNHEY and CDR2 SVGAGI. The CDR3 runs to 13 residues. CDR3 residues: CASSYSGGDTQYF. Written as DNA, the CDR3 is TGTGCCAGCAGTTACTCAGGCGGAGATACGCAGTATTTT.

V usage is TRBV18 and J usage is TRBJ2-2, with unresolved D. Germline CDR1 and CDR2: KGHSH and LQKENI. Trimming shortened V by 3 bases and J by 2 bases, and 13 bases separated the two germline ends. The CDR3 is 16 residues long. CDR3 in DNA: TGTGCCAGCTCACCTACGGCCATAGACAACACCGGGGAGCTGTTTTTT. Amino acid sequence: CASSPTAIDNTGELFF.

V usage is TRBV19 and J usage is TRBJ2-3, with a tentative D call TRBD1 (6 bases). Per germline, CDR1 LNHDA and CDR2 SQIVND (reference sequence). The CDR3 totals 15 residues. V lost 4 bases and J 3 bases, leaving 14 bases between the germline ends. For the CDR3, the DNA is TGTGCCAGTAGTAGGGCCGGGACATCGACAGATACGCAGTATTTT. This sequence encodes CASSRAGTSTDTQYF.

This clone was found a few times. The chain recombines TRBV19 with TRBJ1-5, with D tentatively TRBD1 (6 bases). The CDR3 runs to 17 residues. Germline loops: CDR1 LNHDA, CDR2 SQIVND (reference sequence). Trimming cost V 3 bases and J 5 bases, with 20 bases left between them. The CDR3 coding sequence is TGTGCCAGTAGTATCGACAGGACCCCGTTTCGCGATCAGCCCCAGCATTTT. Translating gives CASSIDRTPFRDQPQHF.

The chain has TRBV2 and TRBJ1-1; D call uncertain. The CDR3 is 14 amino acids. Germline CDR1 and CDR2: SNHLY and FYNNEI. The germline V and J ends were trimmed by 1 base and 1 base, with 7 bases remaining between them. The CDR3 bases are TGTGCCAGCAGTGAAGGGGCCCAGAACACTGAAGCTTTCTTT. Its protein is CASSEGAQNTEAFF.

V and J are TRBV5-1 and TRBJ2-3, with a possible D match to TRBD2 (5 bases). CDR3 size: 16 residues. Germline V gene sequence: CDR1 SGHRS, CDR2 YFSETQ. Trimming stripped 1 base from V and 0 bases from J, with 12 bases between. CDR3 nucleotides: TGCGCCAGCAGCTTGAGCCCAGCGGCAAGCACAGATACGCAGTATTTT. Residues: CASSLSPAASTDTQYF.

This clone was seen a single time. The chain combines TRBV7-9 with TRBJ2-6, with no clear D. Trimming left V 0 bases short and J 3 bases short, with 0 bases between. The germline V gene encodes CDR1 SEHNR and CDR2 FQNEAQ (reference sequence). The CDR3 has 13 amino acids. The CDR3 bases are TGTGCCAGCAGCTTAGCTGGGGCCAACGTCCTGACTTTC. Amino acid sequence: CASSLAGANVLTF. Based on the CDR3 plus reference TRBV7-9 and TRBJ2-6, the full variable domain is DTGVSQNPRHKITKRGQNVTFRCDPISEHNRLYWYRQTLGQGPEFLTYFQNEAQLEKSRLLSDRFSAERPKGSFSTLEIQRTEQGDSAMYLCASSLAGANVLTFGAGSRLTVL.

In regard to this clone: One end of the junction does not line up with germline, which may come from a read error. The chain carries TRBV19 and TRBJ1-2; TRBD1 agrees at 9 bases. CDR3 length: 14 residues. Germline lookup yields CDR1 LNHDA and CDR2 SQIVND (reference sequence). CDR3 in amino acids: CASSLQGAYYGCTF. CDR3 nucleotide sequence: TGTGCCAGTAGTCTACAGGGGGCCTACTATGGCTGCACCTTC.

The V call is TRBV4-2, the J call TRBJ2-1; 8 bases match TRBD2. V gave up 0 bases and J gave up 5 bases; unmatched junction bases: 9. Looked up from germline, CDR1 is LGHNA and CDR2 is YNFKEQ. The CDR3 spans 17 residues. The chain's CDR3 is CASSQDRGTRPNNEQFF. For the CDR3, the DNA is TGTGCCAGCAGCCAAGATCGGGGGACTAGGCCCAACAATGAGCAGTTCTTC.

This chain uses TRBV19 with TRBJ1-2, with 7 nucleotides matching TRBD1. The CDR3 loop spans 15 amino acids. Trimming cost V 3 bases and J 4 bases; bases outside gene matches: 8. Germline loops: CDR1 LNHDA, CDR2 SQIVND (reference sequence). This CDR3 reads CASSITGEGIYGYTF. Here the CDR3 DNA reads TGTGCCAGTAGTATCACAGGGGAAGGGATCTATGGCTACACCTTC.